This is a list of T cell receptor beta chains from one sample in a study of monozygotic twins with inflammatory bowel disease. TCRdb reprocessed the 5' RACE reads, keeping one entry per CDR3 protein, no DNA. Recorded for this sample: about 200,000 distinct CDR3 sequences. Sequencing used blood. These receptors were taken from a human donor with ulcerative colitis or Crohn's disease, or a healthy co-twin of an affected twin (not recorded which). Both conserved end residues are part of each CDR3.

v_gene	j_gene	CDR3aa
TRBV30	TRBJ2-1	CAWSVLFRNEQFF
TRBV9	TRBJ2-5	CASSQGAQETQYF
TRBV5-1	TRBJ2-3	CASGGGARTDTQYF
TRBV7-2	TRBJ2-4	CASSLARENIQYF
TRBV24-1	TRBJ2-2	CATSDATTGTGELFF
TRBV5-1	TRBJ2-4	CASSVDRKNIQYF
TRBV4-1	TRBJ1-4	CASSHLTGITNEKLFF
TRBV30	TRBJ1-1	CAWISLNTEAFF
TRBV18	TRBJ1-1	CASSPGAGVAFF
TRBV28	TRBJ2-1	CASSSPTGRSYNEQFF
TRBV4-2	TRBJ2-7	CASSTDRGYEQYF
TRBV20-1	TRBJ1-3	CSATRDILQSGNTIYF
TRBV12-3/TRBV12-4	TRBJ1-6	CASSQMGRVGSPLHF
TRBV6-1	TRBJ1-5	CASSEATTRGPQHF
TRBV14	TRBJ2-1	CASSQAGGRGEQFF
TRBV3-1	TRBJ2-1	CASSRSGEQFF
TRBV4-1	TRBJ1-1	CASSQEGMNTGAFF
TRBV12-3/TRBV12-4	TRBJ2-7	CASSSPGWYEQYF
TRBV28	TRBJ2-7	CASSDPGTSYEQYF
TRBV4-2	TRBJ2-5	CASSQGPTSGQETQYF
TRBV7-2	TRBJ1-1	CASSSRAGTEGTEAFF
TRBV7-2	TRBJ2-7	CASSFDRVYEQYF
TRBV7-2	TRBJ2-2	CASSPRLGQRNTGELFF
TRBV7-9	TRBJ1-5	CASSLRFHRSNQPQHF
TRBV5-1	TRBJ2-2	CASSFSGFNTGELFF
TRBV20-1	TRBJ1-2	CSASRGGRYGYTF
TRBV7-2	TRBJ2-7	CASSLVAGGQTYEQYF
TRBV5-6	TRBJ1-5	CASSLSGSGNQPQHF
TRBV3-1	TRBJ2-4	CASSQVGSLAKNIQYF
TRBV7-2	TRBJ2-3	CASAPPAGADTQYF
TRBV6-1	TRBJ2-1	CASSAGLAGNEQFF
TRBV10-3	TRBJ1-6	CAISSGLQNSPLHF
TRBV27	TRBJ2-7	CASSFGQGAGEQYF
TRBV11-2	TRBJ2-3	CASSFSTSGRGIDTQYF
TRBV20-1	TRBJ2-7	CSAPRQGNSYEQYF
TRBV5-5	TRBJ1-2	CASSRARYVGYTF
TRBV12-3/TRBV12-4	TRBJ2-4	CASSFLKAQRTVWNIQYF
TRBV4-3	TRBJ2-7	CASSQDRLAGSYEQYF
TRBV24-1	TRBJ1-4	CATSDLQWMTNEKLFF
TRBV11-2	TRBJ2-3	CASSGPGLDTDTQYF
TRBV4-1	TRBJ2-7	CASSPSHYYEQYF
TRBV6-1	TRBJ1-4	CASWWGEKLFF
TRBV5-1	TRBJ2-1	CASSLPRTSGGNEQFF
TRBV5-1	TRBJ1-4	CASSSGQGAGTNEKLFF